The sequence of this T cell receptor (beta chain) was determined in a study of a mutant IDH1 vaccine in newly diagnosed glioma. About the study: Most had both radiotherapy and temozolomide beforehand; others had only one.

Profiled with immunoSEQ multiplex PCR; TCRdb holds only in-frame clones, not every one. The data hold roughly 60,000 clones, with roughly 79% observed a single time. CDR3 length: 14 amino acids. CDR1 and CDR2 from the germline V gene are SEHNR and FQNEAQ (reference sequence). The V end was cut by 4 bases, the J end by 5 bases, with 13 bases between. Regarding this clone: What it binds is not known.

Time point noted: week 35, safety follow-up. In the vaccine, a single dose held 300 ug of the mutant IDH1 20-mer peptide, along with topical imiquimod. Each donor presented with a new WHO grade 3 or 4 astrocytoma that tested IDH1-mutant and showed ATRX loss. The chain employs TRBV7-9 and TRBJ2-3, with D perhaps TRBD2 (5 bases). Here the sequenced sample was PBMCs, taken from a glioma patient whose treatment included an IDH1 peptide vaccine. The TCR comes from a man in his forties with glioma. The CDR3 DNA is TGTGCCAGCAGCTCTCGAGGCGCGGGAGATACGCAGTATTTT. It codes for CASSSRGAGDTQYF. Looking up the rest from reference TRBV7-9 and TRBJ2-3 gives the full variable domain: DTGVSQNPRHKITKRGQNVTFRCDPISEHNRLYWYRQTLGQGPEFLTYFQNEAQLEKSRLLSDRFSAERPKGSFSTLEIQRTEQGDSAMYLCASSSRGAGDTQYFGPGTRLTVL.